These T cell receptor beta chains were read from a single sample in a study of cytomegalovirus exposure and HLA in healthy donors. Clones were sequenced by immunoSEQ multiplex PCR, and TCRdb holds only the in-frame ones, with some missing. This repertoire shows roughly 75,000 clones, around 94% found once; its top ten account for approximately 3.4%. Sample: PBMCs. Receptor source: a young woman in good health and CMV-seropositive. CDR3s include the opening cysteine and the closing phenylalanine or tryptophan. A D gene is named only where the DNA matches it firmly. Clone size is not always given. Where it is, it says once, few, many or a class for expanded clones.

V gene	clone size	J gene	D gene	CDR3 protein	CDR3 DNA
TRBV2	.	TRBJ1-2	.	CASSAAGAEGGYTF	TGTGCCAGCAGTGCCGCGGGGGCGGAGGGTGGCTACACCTTC
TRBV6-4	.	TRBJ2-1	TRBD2	CASSDRAQRGGSYNEQFF	TGTGCCAGCAGTGACCGGGCACAGCGGGGGGGCAGCTACAATGAGCAGTTCTTC
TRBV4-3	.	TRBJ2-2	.	CASSRDTGSTGELFF	TGCGCCAGTTCCCGGGACACCGGGTCGACCGGGGAGCTGTTTTTT
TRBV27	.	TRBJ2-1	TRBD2	CASSSGRAYNEQFF	TGTGCCAGCAGTTCCGGGAGGGCCTACAATGAGCAGTTCTTC
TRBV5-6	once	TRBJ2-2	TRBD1	CASSWGTGDTGELFF	TGTGCCAGCAGCTGGGGAACAGGGGACACCGGGGAGCTGTTTTTT
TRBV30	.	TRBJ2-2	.	CAWARLGTTGELFF	TGTGCCTGGGCCCGACTAGGGACCACCGGGGAGCTGTTTTTT
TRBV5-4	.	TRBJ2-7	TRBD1	CATHDRGDEQYF	TGTGCCACCCACGACAGGGGCGACGAGCAGTACTTC
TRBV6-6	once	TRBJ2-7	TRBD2	CASSYSREWASYEQYF	TGTGCCAGCAGTTACTCGCGGGAGTGGGCCTCTTACGAGCAGTACTTC
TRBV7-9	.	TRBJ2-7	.	CASSLEVTAYSYEQYF	TGTGCCAGCAGCTTAGAAGTGACAGCCTACTCCTACGAGCAGTACTTC
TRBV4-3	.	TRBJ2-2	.	CASSPDFVGDTGELFF	TGCGCCAGCAGCCCCGACTTCGTCGGGGACACCGGGGAGCTGTTTTTT
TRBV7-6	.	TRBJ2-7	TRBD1	CASSFQTGGGHEQYF	TGTGCCAGCAGCTTCCAGACAGGGGGAGGACACGAGCAGTACTTC
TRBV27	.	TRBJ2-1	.	CASSLYFPSYNEQFF	TGTGCCAGCAGTTTGTACTTCCCCTCCTACAATGAGCAGTTCTTC
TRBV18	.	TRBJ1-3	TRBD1	CASSLGTGSGNTIYF	TGTGCCAGCTCACTTGGGACAGGCTCAGGAAACACCATATATTTT
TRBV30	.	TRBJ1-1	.	CAWIREGWTEAFF	TGTGCCTGGATACGTGAGGGATGGACTGAAGCTTTCTTT
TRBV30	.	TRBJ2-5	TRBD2	CAWSRLAGAQETQYF	TGTGCCTGGAGTAGGTTAGCGGGAGCGCAAGAGACCCAGTACTTC
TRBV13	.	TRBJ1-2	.	CASSTGHNPYGYTF	TGTGCCAGCAGCACGGGACACAACCCTTATGGCTACACCTTC
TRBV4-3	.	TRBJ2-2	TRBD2	CASSQWAGGPHTGELFF	TGCGCCAGCAGCCAATGGGCGGGAGGGCCGCACACCGGGGAGCTGTTTTTT
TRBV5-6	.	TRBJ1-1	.	CASSLALRTESTEAFF	TGTGCCAGCAGCTTGGCTTTAAGGACAGAAAGCACTGAAGCTTTCTTT
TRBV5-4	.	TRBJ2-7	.	CASSLAVQASYEQYF	TGTGCCAGCAGCTTGGCCGTGCAAGCCTCCTACGAGCAGTACTTC
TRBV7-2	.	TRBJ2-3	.	CASSLYGQDTQYF	TGTGCCAGCAGCTTATATGGACAGGATACGCAGTATTTT
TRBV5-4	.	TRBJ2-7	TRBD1	CASSLGSGQRSYEQYF	TGTGCCAGCAGCTTGGGTTCGGGACAGCGAAGCTACGAGCAGTACTTC
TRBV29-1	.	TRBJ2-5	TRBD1	CSVKGQEETQYF	TGCAGCGTCAAAGGACAGGAGGAGACCCAGTACTTC
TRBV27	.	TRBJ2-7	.	CASSRSPRVGDEQYF	TGTGCCAGCAGCCGATCCCCCCGGGTAGGCGACGAGCAGTACTTC
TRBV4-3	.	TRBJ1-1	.	CASSQEGWGDTEAFF	TGCGCCAGCAGCCAAGAGGGTTGGGGCGACACTGAAGCTTTCTTT
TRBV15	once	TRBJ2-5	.	CATSTRRESQETQYF	TGTGCCACCAGCACGAGGAGGGAAAGCCAAGAGACCCAGTACTTC
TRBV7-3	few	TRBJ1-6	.	CASSLISGGSPLHF	TGTGCCAGCAGCTTAATATCGGGGGGATCACCCCTCCACTTT
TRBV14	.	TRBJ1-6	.	CASSQGRDGYNSPLHF	TGTGCCAGCAGCCAGGGCAGGGATGGCTATAATTCACCCCTCCACTTT
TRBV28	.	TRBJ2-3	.	CASRRVAPDTQYF	TGTGCCAGCCGCAGGGTAGCCCCAGATACGCAGTATTTT
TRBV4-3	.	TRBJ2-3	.	CASSQDREIWNTDTQYF	TGCGCCAGCAGCCAAGATAGGGAGATCTGGAACACAGATACGCAGTATTTT
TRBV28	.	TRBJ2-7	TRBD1	CASRARRGTGAYEQYF	TGTGCCAGCAGGGCGCGACGCGGGACAGGGGCCTACGAGCAGTACTTC
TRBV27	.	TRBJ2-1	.	CASSSPESGNGEQFF	TGTGCCAGCAGTTCCCCAGAGTCGGGGAACGGTGAGCAGTTCTTC
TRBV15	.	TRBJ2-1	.	CATSRAFFGGINEQFF	TGTGCCACCAGCAGAGCTTTTTTCGGGGGAATCAATGAGCAGTTCTTC
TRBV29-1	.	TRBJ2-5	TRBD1	CSVLRQGRETQYF	TGCAGCGTTCTGAGACAGGGGCGAGAGACCCAGTACTTC
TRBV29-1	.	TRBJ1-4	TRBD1	CSVIRDRGEKLFF	TGCAGCGTCATCCGGGACAGGGGAGAAAAACTGTTTTTT
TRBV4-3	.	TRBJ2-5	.	CASSQGISGETQYF	TGCGCCAGCAGCCAAGGGATTAGCGGAGAGACCCAGTACTTC
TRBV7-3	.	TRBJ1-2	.	CASSLSRGYGYTF	TGTGCCAGCAGCTTAAGTCGCGGCTATGGCTACACCTTC
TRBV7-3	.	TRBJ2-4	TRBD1	CASSLIRATGGKDIQYF	TGTGCCAGCAGCTTAATACGAGCGACAGGGGGCAAGGACATTCAGTACTTC
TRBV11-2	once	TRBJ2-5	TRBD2	CASSLGTSGTGGQETQYF	TGTGCCAGCAGCTTAGGGACTAGCGGGACCGGGGGCCAAGAGACCCAGTACTTC
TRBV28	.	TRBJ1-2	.	CASSLDRFYGYTF	TGTGCCAGCAGCCTAGACAGGTTCTATGGCTACACCTTC
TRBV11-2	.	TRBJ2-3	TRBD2	CASRTGLVGPHTQYF	TGTGCCAGCAGGACGGGACTAGTTGGCCCACATACGCAGTATTTT
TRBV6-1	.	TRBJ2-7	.	CASSPTGLYEQYF	TGTGCCAGCAGTCCGACAGGCCTCTACGAGCAGTACTTC
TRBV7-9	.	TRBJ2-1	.	CASSNFRKTGVAYNEQFF	TGTGCCAGCAGCAACTTTCGGAAAACAGGCGTAGCCTACAATGAGCAGTTCTTC
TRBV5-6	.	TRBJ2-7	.	CASSLAFSEEYYEQYF	TGTGCCAGCAGCTTGGCCTTTAGCGAAGAATACTACGAGCAGTACTTC
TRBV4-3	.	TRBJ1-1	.	CASSQEGLRTEAFF	TGCGCCAGCAGCCAAGAGGGCCTTAGAACTGAAGCTTTCTTT
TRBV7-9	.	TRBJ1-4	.	CASSSQGIEKLFF	TGTGCCAGCAGCTCCCAGGGGATCGAAAAACTGTTTTTT
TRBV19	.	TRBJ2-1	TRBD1	CASSIGQGVHNEQFF	TGTGCCAGTAGTATCGGGCAGGGGGTTCACAATGAGCAGTTCTTC
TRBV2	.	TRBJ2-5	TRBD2	CASSEARPGGTQYF	TGTGCCAGCAGTGAAGCGCGTCCGGGGGGGACCCAGTACTTC
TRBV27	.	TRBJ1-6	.	CASSGHGQPNSPLHF	TGTGCCAGCAGTGGGCATGGACAGCCAAATTCACCCCTCCACTTT
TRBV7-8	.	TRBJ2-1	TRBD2	CASSWPGSTSGGYNEQFF	TGTGCCAGCAGCTGGCCCGGCTCGACTAGCGGTGGATACAATGAGCAGTTCTTC
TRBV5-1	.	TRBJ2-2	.	CASIPLSNGNTGELFF	TGCGCCAGCATTCCCCTCTCCAACGGTAACACCGGGGAGCTGTTTTTT
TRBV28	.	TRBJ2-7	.	CASSFYPRGEYEQYF	TGTGCCAGCAGTTTCTATCCCCGTGGGGAGTACGAGCAGTACTTC
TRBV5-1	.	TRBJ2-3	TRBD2	CASSFLAGGTDTQYF	TGCGCCAGCAGCTTCTTAGCGGGGGGCACAGATACGCAGTATTTT
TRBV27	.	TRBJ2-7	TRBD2	CASSFSGSSYEQYF	TGTGCCAGCAGTTTTAGCGGGAGCTCCTACGAGCAGTACTTC